This T cell receptor beta chain was obtained from a study of read filtering for tumor transcriptome and immune sequencing. Study-level background: Patients were about 18 male and some 13 female, mean age approximately 70 years, range about 45 to 85. By R-ISS, stages I, II and III held around 8, 15 and 7 patients.

Molecular barcoded adaptors covering alpha/delta and beta/gamma chains were used on roughly 370 ng RNA. TCRdb processed the reads anew with MiXCR; each CDR3 protein has one entry. The sample yields tens of thousands of distinct CDR3 sequences, less than 20% seen once. Germline V gene data show CDR1 as LNHNV and CDR2 as YYDKDF (reference sequence). CDR3 length equals 14 residues. V lost 0 bases and J 4 bases, leaving 9 bases between the germline ends. This clonotype occurred many times. The chain carries TRBV15 and TRBJ2-5; D is perhaps TRBD2 (5 bases). The sequence was obtained from a donor at least 40 years old with multiple myeloma. Sequenced input: a population of CD138-negative cells sorted from bone marrow. CDR3 region: CATSREALAETQYF. The DNA for the CDR3 is TGTGCCACCAGCAGAGAGGCGCTAGCAGAGACCCAGTACTTC.